The clone carrying this TCR beta chain turned up a few times. Its specificity is unknown. Isolated RNA was reverse transcribed in full, so expressed TCRB transcripts were sequenced. Assay: immunoSEQ multiplex PCR; the TCRdb copy retains only in-frame clones and omits some. The repertoire holds about 900,000 clones, with 17% as singletons. The sample belongs to a study of beta chain features in type 1 diabetes. The study, taken as a whole, reports: Across all four CD4+ subsets, people with type 1 diabetes showed modestly shorter TCRB CDR3s.

Sampling consisted of one heparinised blood draw per donor, averaging around 100 mL. In all sorted populations, purity surpassed 95%. CDR3 length equals 14 residues. Germline loops: CDR1 PRHDT, CDR2 FYEKMQ (reference sequence). V was pared by 0 bases and J by 4 bases, with 9 bases between. The chain joins TRBV13 to TRBJ1-2; D remains unclear. The origin of this receptor is a woman under 30 in good health. Sequencing used naive CD4+ T cells from blood. The CDR3 sequence: CASSLGAELYGYTF. DNA for the CDR3: TGTGCCAGCAGCTTAGGAGCAGAACTCTATGGCTACACCTTC. Looking up the rest from reference TRBV13 and TRBJ1-2 gives the full variable domain: AAGVIQSPRHLIKEKRETATLKCYPIPRHDTVYWYQQGPGQDPQFLISFYEKMQSDKGSIPDRFSAQQFSDYHSELNMSSLELGDSALYFCASSLGAELYGYTFGSGTRLTVV.